One and the same sample provided the 10 T cell receptor beta chains below, sequenced in a study of T-cell memory formation after mild COVID-19. One entry per CDR3 protein results from TCRdb running MiXCR on the 5' RACE reads. The table includes about 150,000 distinct CDR3 sequences, about 5.7% detected once. Sequenced sample: PBMCs or a T cell subset sorted from them (not recorded which). Receptor source: an adult woman who had mild COVID-19 (a few samples of this study predate the infection). Cell type and time point are not known.

A few counts support this clonotype. The chain uses TRBV14 and TRBJ1-1, with D uncertain. V was clipped by 5 bases and J by 4 bases, with 11 bases between them. This CDR3 comprises 13 residues. Germline V gives CDR1 SGHDN, CDR2 FVKESK. The CDR3, as DNA: TGTGCCAGCAGCTTAGATGGGCCCACTGAAGCTTTCTTT. Its protein is CASSLDGPTEAFF. Full variable domain (remainder filled in from reference TRBV14 and TRBJ1-1): EAGVTQFPSHSVIEKGQTVTLRCDPISGHDNLYWYRRVMGKEIKFLLHFVKESKQDESGMPNNRFLAERTGGTYSTLKVQPAELEDSGVYFCASSLDGPTEAFFGQGTRLTVV.

This clonotype occurred many times. The chain links TRBV5-1 to TRBJ2-1; 10 nucleotides line up with TRBD2. Trimming cost V 1 base and J 2 bases; bases outside gene matches: 3. The CDR3 consists of 16 residues. In germline, CDR1 is SGHRS, CDR2 YFSETQ. Here the CDR3 reads CASSLSSGGAYNEQFF. The DNA for the CDR3 is TGCGCCAGCAGCTTGTCCAGCGGGGGGGCCTACAATGAGCAGTTCTTC.

Ten or more counts support this clonotype. V and J are TRBV7-9 and TRBJ2-1; 11 bases fit TRBD2. The V gene's germline CDR1 is SEHNR and CDR2 FQNEAQ (reference sequence). CDR3 length: 13 residues. The trim removed 1 base at V and 15 bases at J, leaving 5 bases unmatched. The CDR3 coding sequence is TGTGCCAGCAGCTTAGATTTAGCGGGAGGGGTGTTCTTC. This translates into CASSLDLAGGVFF.

The chain has TRBV29-1 and TRBJ1-1; D may be TRBD1 (6 bases). Germline V CDR1 and CDR2: SQVTM, ANQGSEA. V shed 5 bases and J shed 5 bases, with 21 bases lying between them. The CDR3 has 15 residues. DNA for the CDR3: TGCAGCGTTACAATTGACGTAGTAGGGGGAACTGAAGCTTTCTTT. Amino acid sequence: CSVTIDVVGGTEAFF.

This clonotype was picked up many times. The V call is TRBV18, the J call TRBJ2-1, with D unresolved. V was pared by 1 base and J by 6 bases, with 22 bases between. The CDR3 runs to 18 residues. In germline, CDR1 is KGHSH, CDR2 LQKENI. In DNA form, the CDR3 reads TGTGCCAGCTCACCACTAAGGGCCAGCTCATCTCGGGCCAATGAGCAGTTCTTC. This codes for CASSPLRASSSRANEQFF.

This clonotype has a handful of counts. The chain recombines TRBV6-1 with TRBJ1-6; D gene unclear. The CDR3 consists of 16 residues. V shed 3 bases and J shed 6 bases, with 15 bases lying between them. Germline V gene lookup returns CDR1 MNHNS and CDR2 SASEGT. CDR3 residues: CASSDGVTSGNSPLHF. In nucleotides, the CDR3 is TGTGCCAGCAGTGATGGAGTTACAAGCGGTAATTCACCCCTCCACTTT.

The chain is built from TRBV12-3 or TRBV12-4 and TRBJ2-7; 9 positions match TRBD1. Trimming took 5 bases from V and 5 from J; bases not matched to a gene: 4. The CDR3 length is 13 residues. CDR3 in amino acids: CASSRRQGDEQYF. In DNA, the CDR3 is TGTGCCAGCAGTCGCCGACAGGGGGACGAGCAGTACTTC.

This clonotype was counted a few times. The chain recombines TRBV7-8 with TRBJ1-3, with TRBD1 as a possible D gene (6 bases). The CDR3 is 16 residues long. From germline, CDR1 is SGHVS and CDR2 FQNEAQ. V was cut by 0 bases and J by 4 bases, with 13 bases left in between. The CDR3 bases are TGTGCCAGCAGCTTAGCGCTAATTGGGGGCGGAAACACCATATATTTT. It yields the protein CASSLALIGGGNTIYF.

This clonotype was observed many times. The chain uses TRBV12-3 or TRBV12-4 and TRBJ2-7; 7 nucleotides line up with TRBD2. The trim removed 6 bases at V and 4 bases at J, leaving 9 bases unmatched. This CDR3 is 14 amino acids long. The CDR3 here is CASRRSSGSYEQYF. The CDR3 region has the DNA TGTGCCAGCAGACGATCTAGCGGCAGTTACGAGCAGTACTTC.

This clonotype turned up a few times. The rearrangement uses TRBV19 and TRBJ2-1; TRBD2 matches 13 bases. V lost 0 bases, J lost 11 bases, and 4 bases stayed unmatched. The CDR3 spans 15 residues. Per germline, CDR1 LNHDA and CDR2 SQIVND (reference sequence). The CDR3 bases are TGTGCCAGTAGTATAGAGTGGGGGACTAGCGGGAAGCAGTTCTTC. Amino acids: CASSIEWGTSGKQFF.